This passage covers 18 T cell receptor beta chains from one sample sequenced in a study of control samples from healthy donors and cancer patients. TCRdb's copy holds only in-frame clones and misses some; the assay was immunoSEQ multiplex PCR. The sample contains approximately 170,000 clones, roughly 92% of which appear only once. What was sequenced was blood. All receptors derive from a man aged 25-40 years in good health.

This clone was seen only a few times. The CDR3, as DNA: TGTGCCAGCAGCTTTTATTCCGGGGGCGGGAACACCGGGGAGCTGTTTTTT. It yields the protein CASSFYSGGGNTGELFF. The chain is built from TRBV7-2 and TRBJ2-2; D possibly matches TRBD1 or TRBD2 (6 bases each). V was clipped by 3 bases and J by 1 base, with 15 bases between them. The V gene's germline CDR1 is SGHTA and CDR2 FQGNSA. The CDR3 consists of 17 residues.

The rearrangement uses TRBV9 and TRBJ1-3, with no clear D. The germline V gene has CDR1 SGDLS and CDR2 YYNGEE. The CDR3 loop spans 14 amino acids. Trimming shortened V by 2 bases and J by 1 base, and 7 bases separated the two germline ends. The CDR3: CASSVGRSGNTIYF. DNA of the CDR3: TGTGCCAGCAGCGTTGGGAGATCTGGAAACACCATATATTTT.

The genes are TRBV24-1 and TRBJ1-2; 7 positions agree with TRBD1. CDR3 length equals 12 residues. The germline CDR1 and CDR2 sequences are KGHDR and SFDVKD. V dropped 3 bases and J dropped 8; count of bases not matched to a gene: 2. The CDR3 sequence is CATSDRQGGYTF. For the CDR3, the DNA is TGTGCCACCAGTGATAGACAGGGCGGCTACACCTTC.

The V and J genes are TRBV9 and TRBJ2-3, with 7 bases aligning to TRBD1. This CDR3 spans 16 amino acids. The germline gives CDR1 SGDLS, CDR2 YYNGEE. Trimming took 4 bases from V and 1 from J; bases not matched to a gene: 9. Here the CDR3 reads CASSSRAGGGTDTQYF. The CDR3 bases are TGTGCCAGCAGCTCCCGGGCAGGGGGTGGCACAGATACGCAGTATTTT.

The chain recombines TRBV5-1 with TRBJ1-1, with a tentative D call TRBD1 (5 bases). This CDR3 has 15 residues. Germline values: CDR1 SGHRS, CDR2 YFSETQ. V was trimmed by 3 bases and J by 3 bases, leaving 15 bases between them. CDR3 region: CASSSVREEDTEAFF. CDR3 in DNA: TGCGCCAGCAGCTCCGTCAGGGAAGAGGACACTGAAGCTTTCTTT.

The chain recombines TRBV15 with TRBJ2-7, with D perhaps matching TRBD2 (5 bases). The CDR3 covers 13 residues. Germline lookup yields CDR1 LNHNV and CDR2 YYDKDF (reference sequence). Trimming took 3 bases from V and 2 from J, leaving 8 bases between them. CDR3 in DNA: TGTGCCACCAGCAGCTTGAGGGCCTACGAGCAGTACTTC. This codes for CATSSLRAYEQYF.

The chain has TRBV6-5 and TRBJ2-7, with D perhaps TRBD2 (6 bases). The CDR3 has 13 residues. Germline lookup yields CDR1 MNHEY and CDR2 SVGAGI. V was shortened by 5 bases and J by 3 bases, with 11 bases between the two germline ends. This CDR3 reads CASSSGPYYEQYF. CDR3 sequence (DNA): TGTGCCAGCAGTAGCGGGCCCTACTACGAGCAGTACTTC.

This chain's CDR3 is CASSSIRSGYTF. CDR3 sequence (DNA): TGTGCCAGCAGCTCCATCAGGTCCGGCTACACCTTC. The chain uses TRBV11-2 and TRBJ1-2; D remains ambiguous. Between the trimmed V and J ends, which lost 4 bases and 8 bases, there was a span of 11 bases. Germline V CDR1 and CDR2: SGHAT, FQNNGV. The CDR3 has 12 amino acids.

The chain recombines TRBV25-1 with TRBJ2-1, with D tentatively TRBD1 (6 bases). The CDR3 runs to 12 residues. V was cut by 6 bases and J by 6 bases, with 9 bases left in between. Germline-derived CDR1 and CDR2 are MGHDK and SYGVNS. The CDR3 here is CASRTGGNEQFF. The CDR3 DNA reads as TGTGCCAGCAGGACAGGAGGCAATGAGCAGTTCTTC.

In this sample, this clone turned up once. J is TRBJ1-2 and V is TRBV9, with D hard to call. Per germline, CDR1 SGDLS and CDR2 YYNGEE. The V and J ends lost 0 bases and 4 bases respectively, with 10 bases between them. The CDR3 is 14 residues long. The CDR3 loop is CASSVDTNSYGYTF. CDR3 DNA: TGTGCCAGCAGCGTAGACACAAACAGCTATGGCTACACCTTC.

The chain has TRBV29-1 and TRBJ2-5; D uncertain. The CDR3 covers 13 residues. Germline V lookup: CDR1 SQVTM, CDR2 ANQGSEA. The ends were cut back, 7 bases at V and 5 bases at J, with 17 bases in the middle. The CDR3 DNA reads TGCAGCGCATTGGTCCGAGTGGTGGAGACCCAGTACTTC. This encodes CSALVRVVETQYF.

J is TRBJ2-2 and V is TRBV9, with TRBD1 matching over 10 bases. From germline, CDR1 is SGDLS and CDR2 YYNGEE. With V trimmed by 0 bases and J by 1 base, 3 bases remained unmatched. This CDR3 is built from 17 residues. CDR3 nucleotides: TGTGCCAGCAGCGTAGCGGGACAGGGGAAGAACACCGGGGAGCTGTTTTTT. Translation gives CASSVAGQGKNTGELFF.

V gene TRBV6-5 combines with J gene TRBJ2-7; possibly TRBD1 for D (5 bases). This CDR3 has 14 residues. V was clipped by 9 bases and J by 4 bases, with 19 bases between them. Germline lookup yields CDR1 MNHEY and CDR2 SVGAGI. The CDR3 DNA follows: TGTGCCAGGATACAGGAGATGACCCGTTACGAGCAGTACTTC. This translates into CARIQEMTRYEQYF.

The rearrangement joins TRBV6-5 to TRBJ1-1; D unresolved. There are 13 residues in the CDR3. Looked up from germline, CDR1 is MNHEY and CDR2 is SVGAGI. The V and J ends lost 9 bases and 3 bases respectively, with 14 bases between them. In DNA form, the CDR3 reads TGTGCCAGTCTGGGTCATCAGGACACTGAAGCTTTCTTT. Encoded protein: CASLGHQDTEAFF.

The rearrangement uses TRBV7-6 and TRBJ1-2; no reliable D call. Germline loops: CDR1 SGHVS, CDR2 FNYEAQ. This CDR3 is built from 12 residues. With 4 bases removed from V and 4 bases from J, the gap between germline ends came to 7 bases. The CDR3 DNA sequence: TGTGCCAGCAGCTCAAACAGCTATGGCTACACCTTC. Encoded protein: CASSSNSYGYTF.

The chain recombines TRBV10-3 with TRBJ2-3; TRBD2 aligns across 8 bases. V lost 8 bases to trimming and J lost 5 bases; unmatched junction nucleotides: 6. From germline, CDR1 is ENHRY and CDR2 SYGVKD. The length of the CDR3 is 13 residues. The CDR3 coding sequence is TGTGCCATCTCGGCGGCGGGGGGAGATACGCAGTATTTT. It translates to CAISAAGGDTQYF.

The V and J genes are TRBV19 and TRBJ1-5, with D hard to call. Germline lookup yields CDR1 LNHDA and CDR2 SQIVND (reference sequence). This CDR3 comprises 13 residues. V was pared by 3 bases and J by 2 bases, with 5 bases between. The CDR3 sequence is CASSIRGNQPQHF. The CDR3 DNA follows: TGTGCCAGTAGTATTCGGGGCAATCAGCCCCAGCATTTT.

CDR3 sequence (DNA): TGTGCCAGCTCTCGACAGGACCTGAACACCGGGGAGCTGTTTTTT. The encoded protein is CASSRQDLNTGELFF. The gene calls are TRBV18 and TRBJ2-2; TRBD1 is a possible D gene (6 bases). Trimming pared 6 bases from V and 1 base from J, leaving 12 bases between. Germline V gives CDR1 KGHSH, CDR2 LQKENI. CDR3 length equals 15 residues.